These T cell receptor beta chains were read from a single sample in a study of CD39 and CD103 CD8 tumor-infiltrating T cells. TCRdb keeps only in-frame clones here, not all; method: immunoSEQ multiplex PCR. The sample shows over 15,000 clones, over 80% of them seen only once. The sequenced sample consisted of CD8+ T cells sorted from blood. Source of these receptors: a human donor with head and neck squamous cell carcinoma. The CDR3 runs from the conserved cysteine through the conserved F or W. The D gene is left open where the match is weak. Expanded clones are given a class, and other clones once, few, many or no size at all.

clone size,V gene,D gene,CDR3 length,J gene,CDR3 DNA,CDR3 protein
once,TRBV5-6,TRBD1,13,TRBJ1-2,TGTGCCAGCAGCTGGGGACAGCCATATGGCTACACCTTC,CASSWGQPYGYTF
NA,TRBV9,TRBD2,16,TRBJ2-1,TGTGCCAGCAGCGAGCTTGGGACTAGCGGGGACAATGAGCAGTTCTTC,CASSELGTSGDNEQFF
NA,TRBV7-3,NA,13,TRBJ1-5,TGTGCCCGCCATGCGGTAAGCAATCAGCCCCAGCATTTT,CARHAVSNQPQHF
NA,TRBV4-1,NA,16,TRBJ1-5,TGCGCCAGCAGCGTTTTTCCCCGATACAGGGACCAGCCCCAGCATTTT,CASSVFPRYRDQPQHF
NA,TRBV19,TRBD2,12,TRBJ2-5,TGTGCTAGCGGGGGGGCCGGAGAGACCCAGTACTTC,CASGGAGETQYF
once,TRBV6-5,NA,12,TRBJ2-5,TGTGCCAGCAGCCAAAGCACGGAGGAGCAGTACTTC,CASSQSTEEQYF
NA,TRBV14,NA,13,TRBJ2-7,TGTGCCAGCAGCCAAGCGGTGGTACGCGAGCAGTACTTC,CASSQAVVREQYF
NA,TRBV7-3,NA,13,TRBJ2-1,TGTGCCAGCAGCTTTGGTGGGCCCAATGAGCAGTTCTTC,CASSFGGPNEQFF
NA,TRBV5-1,TRBD1,17,TRBJ2-5,TGCGCCAGCATTGAGACAGGGTCTTACGGCAACCAAGAGACCCAGTACTTC,CASIETGSYGNQETQYF
NA,TRBV27,NA,13,TRBJ2-7,TGTGCCAGCGCCCCGCAGGGGCCCTACGAGCAGTACTTC,CASAPQGPYEQYF
NA,TRBV7-9,NA,16,TRBJ2-3,TGTGCCAGCAGCCCATACCACGGCGGCGAAACGGATACGCAGTATTTT,CASSPYHGGETDTQYF
few,TRBV29-1,TRBD1,17,TRBJ1-1,TGCAGCGTTGATTCGGGACAGGGCGTTATTTTTGGCGCTGAAGCTTTCTTT,CSVDSGQGVIFGAEAFF
NA,TRBV7-7,NA,13,TRBJ2-3,TGTGCTAGCAGCTTAGGGGCGTCAGATACGCAGTATTTT,CASSLGASDTQYF
once,TRBV9,TRBD2,17,TRBJ2-7,TGTGCCAGCAGCGACGGACTAGCGGGGGGGCCGGCTTACGAGCAGTACTTC,CASSDGLAGGPAYEQYF
NA,TRBV18,NA,16,TRBJ2-1,TGTGCCAGCTCACTTTCGGACTGGGGGACGACCAATGAGCAGTTCTTC,CASSLSDWGTTNEQFF
few,TRBV2,NA,16,TRBJ2-2,TGTGCCAGCGCGGGATTCGGACACACGAACACCGGGGAGCTGTTTTTT,CASAGFGHTNTGELFF
once,TRBV19,NA,13,TRBJ1-1,TGTGCCAGTAGTTCGATGAGTGGCACTGAAGCTTTCTTT,CASSSMSGTEAFF
NA,TRBV5-8,NA,13,TRBJ2-2,TGTGCCAGCAGCCAACAGGGAACCGGGGAGCTGTTTTTT,CASSQQGTGELFF
NA,TRBV9,NA,13,TRBJ1-2,TGTGCCAGCAGCGTAGCCCCAGGGGCAGGCTACACCTTC,CASSVAPGAGYTF
NA,TRBV9,NA,15,TRBJ1-2,TGTGCCAGCAGCGTAGGGGGAACAGGGAACTATGGCTACACCTTC,CASSVGGTGNYGYTF
NA,TRBV7-9,NA,13,TRBJ2-7,TGTGCCAGCAGCACTATCGCCCCCTACGAGCAGTACTTC,CASSTIAPYEQYF
NA,TRBV10-3,TRBD2,16,TRBJ2-1,TGTGCCATCAGTGCGACTAGCGGGGAACGCTACAATGAGCAGTTCTTC,CAISATSGERYNEQFF
once,TRBV19,NA,16,TRBJ1-1,TGTGCCAGTACCTCTATCCCCCAAGGCCAGTTCACTGAAGCTTTCTTT,CASTSIPQGQFTEAFF
NA,TRBV27,TRBD2,14,TRBJ2-3,TGTGCCAGCGGGGCTAGCGGGGGGACAGATACGCAGTATTTT,CASGASGGTDTQYF
NA,TRBV10-3,NA,13,TRBJ1-1,TGTGCCATCAGTGTTTGGGAGAACACTGAAGCTTTCTTT,CAISVWENTEAFF
NA,TRBV2,NA,11,TRBJ2-3,TGTGCCAGCAGTAGGGGAACAGCGCAGTATTTT,CASSRGTAQYF
NA,TRBV27,NA,15,TRBJ2-5,TGTGCCAGCAGTTCCTCTATTGGGGTCGGAGAGACCCAGTACTTC,CASSSSIGVGETQYF
NA,TRBV5-4,NA,14,TRBJ1-2,TGTGCCAGCCGATCGCTGGGGCCAACAGGTGGCTACACCTTC,CASRSLGPTGGYTF
NA,TRBV27,TRBD1,13,TRBJ2-7,TGTGCCAGCAGTTTTAGGACAGGGCACGAGCAGTACTTC,CASSFRTGHEQYF
NA,TRBV7-3,TRBD2,14,TRBJ2-3,TGTGCCAGCAGCTTAGCGGGGGGTGGGGATACGCAGTATTTT,CASSLAGGGDTQYF
once,TRBV19,NA,13,TRBJ2-1,TGTGCCAGTAGTAACAGGGCGAGTAGGGAGCAGTTCTTC,CASSNRASREQFF
NA,TRBV4-1,TRBD1,15,TRBJ1-1,TGCGCCAGCAGCCGGGAACAGGGGAAGGACACTGAAGCTTTCTTT,CASSREQGKDTEAFF
NA,TRBV27,TRBD1,14,TRBJ1-5,TGTGCCAGCAGTTCAGGACAGGCTCATCAGCCCCAGCATTTT,CASSSGQAHQPQHF
NA,TRBV4-1,TRBD2,17,TRBJ2-2,TGCGCCAGCAGCCAAGATAGAAGCGGGGGAAACACCGGGGAGCTGTTTTTT,CASSQDRSGGNTGELFF
NA,TRBV4-1,TRBD1,17,TRBJ2-1,TGCGCCAGCAGCCAAGATCGGGGACAGGGTAGTAACAATGAGCAGTTCTTC,CASSQDRGQGSNNEQFF
NA,TRBV11-2,NA,13,TRBJ2-3,TGTGCCAGCAGCTTATCTTGGGGGGATACGCAGTATTTT,CASSLSWGDTQYF
NA,TRBV4-1,NA,15,TRBJ2-7,TGCGCCAGCAGCCAAGACGGGCGGGCAAACTACGAGCAGTACTTC,CASSQDGRANYEQYF
once,TRBV2,TRBD2,14,TRBJ2-1,TGTGCCAGCAGTGAAAGCGGGGGGTTTAATGAGCAGTTCTTC,CASSESGGFNEQFF
once,TRBV19,TRBD2,16,TRBJ2-5,TGTGCCAGTAGTGCCTGGACTAGCGGGGCCCTGGAGACCCAGTACTTC,CASSAWTSGALETQYF
NA,TRBV9,NA,17,TRBJ2-2,TGTGCCAGCAGCCCTAGGTTAGACAGGAGTATGGCCGGGGAGCTGTTTTTT,CASSPRLDRSMAGELFF
NA,TRBV10-2,NA,14,TRBJ1-5,TGCGCCAGCAGTGACCCGGACCACAATCAGCCCCAGCATTTT,CASSDPDHNQPQHF
NA,TRBV7-9,NA,12,TRBJ2-1,TGTGCCAGCAGCATTGACTACAATGAGCAGTTCTTC,CASSIDYNEQFF
NA,TRBV5-6,NA,12,TRBJ2-1,TGTGCCAGCAGCTTGGCAGAGGATGAGCAGTTCTTC,CASSLAEDEQFF
NA,TRBV6-1,TRBD1,23,TRBJ1-3,TGTGCCAGCAGTGAAGTATCAAGGTGGGGGACAGTATCAGCGGACATCTCTGGAAACACCATATATTTT,CASSEVSRWGTVSADISGNTIYF
NA,TRBV7-9,NA,15,TRBJ2-2,TGTGCCAGCAGCTTAGGGACAACTTACACCGGGGAGCTGTTTTTT,CASSLGTTYTGELFF
NA,TRBV4-1,TRBD1,16,TRBJ1-1,TGCGCCAGCAGCCAAGTCGAGACAGGGGGCCACACTGAAGCTTTCTTT,CASSQVETGGHTEAFF
NA,TRBV15,NA,16,TRBJ2-7,TGTGCCACCAGCAGAGATCTCTCCTTGGGATTATACGAGCAGTACTTC,CATSRDLSLGLYEQYF
NA,TRBV4-2,NA,16,TRBJ1-6,TGTGCCAGCAGCCAAGATAAATACAGCGTAAATTCACCCCTCCACTTT,CASSQDKYSVNSPLHF
NA,TRBV28,NA,13,TRBJ2-2,TGTGCCAGCTCCTCCGCTAGCGCCGGGGAGCTGTTTTTT,CASSSASAGELFF
NA,TRBV27,TRBD1,13,TRBJ2-7,TGTGCCAGCAGTTTAGGGACAGCCTACGAGCAGTACTTC,CASSLGTAYEQYF
NA,TRBV7-3,NA,14,TRBJ2-3,TGTGCCAGCAGCTTCTCCTCTAGCCCAGATACGCAGTATTTT,CASSFSSSPDTQYF
NA,TRBV27,TRBD1,15,TRBJ2-7,TGTGCCAGCAGCTCAAATCCGGGACAGGGATACGAGCAGTACTTC,CASSSNPGQGYEQYF
NA,TRBV29-1,TRBD1,18,TRBJ2-5,TGCAGCGTTGTTTTCCATAACTATACCGGGACAGGGTATGGGACCCAGTACTTC,CSVVFHNYTGTGYGTQYF
NA,TRBV7-9,TRBD1,15,TRBJ2-7,TGTGCCAGCAGCCCAGAGACAGGGAGTCCCTACGAGCAGTACTTC,CASSPETGSPYEQYF
NA,TRBV5-4,TRBD2,17,TRBJ2-1,TGTGCCAGCAGAGAACTAGAAGCGGGGGGGATCAACAATGAGCAGTTCTTC,CASRELEAGGINNEQFF
NA,TRBV18,NA,16,TRBJ1-5,TGTGCCAGCTCACCCTACGGGCGCAGCAGCAATCAGCCCCAGCATTTT,CASSPYGRSSNQPQHF